A single sample gave rise to the 10 T cell receptor beta chains below, sequenced in a study of blood T cell repertoires in COVID-19 (TCRdb year 2020). The protocol used for the library was the immunoSEQ multiplex PCR assay. This is the immuneACCESS table as TCRdb keeps it, with only in-frame sequences that have V and J called. A part of the clones is gone; compared with another copy, unresolved V genes explain less than half, and the rest is unexplained. In this sample the table shows roughly 220,000 clones, 80% to 90% of which occur a single time. The top ten hold around 3.8% of the sample. Sequenced material: PBMCs or T cells enriched from blood (not recorded which). The source of these receptors is a middle-aged woman with acute COVID-19.

The chain employs TRBV4-1 and TRBJ1-6; 7 bases fit TRBD1. Trimming took 1 base from V and 10 from J; bases not matched to a gene: 4. The CDR3 sequence is 14 residues long. Per the germline V gene, CDR1 is MGHRA and CDR2 is YSYEKL. CDR3 loop: CASSQGQGPSPLHF. The CDR3 nucleotides are TGCGCCAGCAGCCAAGGACAGGGCCCCTCACCCCTCCACTTT.

V gene TRBV27 combines with J gene TRBJ2-2; no clear D gene. Trimming took 7 bases from V and 4 from J, leaving 4 bases between them. Germline CDR1 reads MNHEY; CDR2 reads SMNVEV (reference sequence). This CDR3 comprises 11 residues. The CDR3 nucleotides are TGTGCCAGCACCTCCACCGGGGAGCTGTTTTTT. Its protein is CASTSTGELFF.

The chain combines TRBV5-1 with TRBJ2-3, with D tentatively TRBD1 (5 bases). Germline CDR1 is SGHRS and CDR2 is YFSETQ. V was shortened by 2 bases and J by 4 bases, with 11 bases between the two germline ends. The CDR3 is 14 amino acids. The CDR3: CASSLSGPPDTQYF. The CDR3 DNA reads TGCGCCAGCAGCTTATCAGGGCCCCCAGATACGCAGTATTTT.

The chain combines TRBV10-1 with TRBJ1-3; unclear D gene. V was trimmed by 5 bases and J by 2 bases, leaving 10 bases between them. Germline V gene sequence: CDR1 WNHNN, CDR2 SYGVQD (reference sequence). The CDR3 has 14 amino acids. In nucleotides, the CDR3 is TGCGCCAGCAGTTTCGAGCCCACTGGAAACACCATATATTTT. Translated: CASSFEPTGNTIYF.

This clone was observed a few times. The rearrangement links TRBV9 to TRBJ1-1, with D maybe TRBD1 (5 bases). Trimming took 4 bases from V and 2 from J, leaving 21 bases between them. This CDR3 spans 17 amino acids. Germline V lookup: CDR1 SGDLS, CDR2 YYNGEE. CDR3 sequence reads: CASSNGQNWGVNTEAFF. CDR3 sequence (DNA): TGTGCCAGCAGCAACGGCCAGAACTGGGGGGTTAACACTGAAGCTTTCTTT. Full variable domain (remainder filled in from reference TRBV9 and TRBJ1-1): DSGVTQTPKHLITATGQRVTLRCSPRSGDLSVYWYQQSLDQGLQFLIQYYNGEERAKGNILERFSAQQFPDLHSELNLSSLELGDSALYFCASSNGQNWGVNTEAFFGQGTRLTVV.

This chain links TRBV11-2 with TRBJ1-2, with D tentatively TRBD1 (5 bases). Per germline, CDR1 SGHAT and CDR2 FQNNGV. The length of the CDR3 is 15 residues. The V end lost 4 bases, the J end lost 1 base, and 13 bases lay between the germline ends. This CDR3 reads CASSSDWGGNYGYTF. CDR3 coding DNA: TGTGCCAGCAGCTCCGACTGGGGGGGTAACTATGGCTACACCTTC. Combining the CDR3 with reference TRBV11-2 and TRBJ1-2 gives the whole variable domain EAGVAQSPRYKIIEKRQSVAFWCNPISGHATLYWYQQILGQGPKLLIQFQNNGVVDDSQLPKDRFSAERLKGVDSTLKIQPAKLEDSAVYLCASSSDWGGNYGYTFGSGTRLTVV.

This chain joins TRBV18 and TRBJ2-7, with 8 bases lining up with TRBD1. The CDR3 is 15 residues long. CDR1 is KGHSH and CDR2 is LQKENI in the germline V gene. Unmatched junction bases numbered 10, after V lost 3 bases and J lost 6 bases. The DNA for the CDR3 is TGTGCCAGCTCACCGAGGACAGGGAGGAACTCCGAGCAGTACTTC. It encodes CASSPRTGRNSEQYF.

This sequence joins TRBV5-3 and TRBJ1-1; D possibly corresponds to TRBD1 (6 bases). TRBV5-3 is an ORF, and what it does is uncertain. This CDR3 has 16 amino acids. Trimming removed 4 bases at V and 1 base at J, with 17 bases between. CDR3 nucleotide sequence: TGTGCCAGAAGCGCTCTCCCCTCGACAGGGAACACTGAAGCTTTCTTT. Residues: CARSALPSTGNTEAFF.

The chain recombines TRBV2 with TRBJ2-1; TRBD2 matches at 11 bases. The CDR3 sequence is 16 residues long. J lost 8 bases, V lost 4 bases, and 10 bases had no gene match. The V gene's germline CDR1 is SNHLY and CDR2 FYNNEI. Here the CDR3 reads CASSVSGGASRHEQFF. DNA of the CDR3: TGTGCCAGCAGTGTTAGCGGGGGGGCCAGTCGCCATGAGCAGTTCTTC.

This chain links TRBV15 with TRBJ1-2, with TRBD1 matching over 7 bases. V was pared by 5 bases and J by 4 bases, with 4 bases of the junction left unmatched. This CDR3 has 13 amino acids. CDR1 and CDR2 (germline): LNHNV, YYDKDF (reference sequence). The CDR3 spells CATSGGTAYGYTF. The CDR3 DNA follows: TGTGCCACCAGCGGCGGGACAGCCTATGGCTACACCTTC.